This TCR beta chain was found in a study of T cells in Graves' hyperthyroidism and ophthalmopathy. It was RNA transcripts that yielded the amplified TCR beta CDR3 regions. RT-PCR in the first round (using the HTBI primer set) targeted the TCR CDR3. Via MiXCR, TCRdb re-called the multiplex PCR reads, giving one row per CDR3 protein. The sample shows about 480,000 distinct CDR3 sequences, under 25% of them seen only once. Germline values: CDR1 SGHTA, CDR2 FQGNSA. The CDR3 consists of 18 residues. For this clonotype: What it binds is unknown. At one end, the junction sequence differs from germline, possibly due to a read error.

Overall study findings and caveats: The blood repertoire included most of the expanded thyroid clonotypes above 0.001.

This chain links TRBV7-2 with TRBJ2-2, with 8 bases matching TRBD1. This clonotype was obtained from a woman between 70 and 85 years old with Graves' ophthalmopathy. The material sequenced was blood. Written as DNA, the CDR3 is TGTGCCAGCAGCTTAGGCTGGGACAGGCGAATCAACGCCGGGGGGCTGTTTTTT. This codes for CASSLGWDRRINAGGLFF.